This passage covers 17 T cell receptor beta chains from one sample sequenced in a study of Graves' ophthalmopathy and Graves' hyperthyroidism. RNA transcripts were the source from which TCR beta CDR3 regions were amplified. RT-PCR in the first round used HTBI primers; a second-round multiplex PCR followed. TCRdb re-called the multiplex PCR reads with MiXCR, one entry per CDR3 protein. This table holds about 220,000 distinct CDR3 sequences, 20% to 25% found once. Sequencing input: peripheral blood. Every receptor here comes from a woman aged 45-60 years with Graves' ophthalmopathy.

This clonotype was observed at least ten times. V gene TRBV28 combines with J gene TRBJ1-2; D is undetermined. V lost 3 bases and J lost 2, with 16 bases in between. Germline loops: CDR1 MDHEN, CDR2 SYDVKM. The CDR3 spans 16 residues. The CDR3, as DNA: TGTGCCAGCAGTTTTAGACCGGTGGGCAACAACTATGGCTACACCTTC. Translating gives CASSFRPVGNNYGYTF.

This clonotype was seen ten or more times. The chain uses TRBV19 and TRBJ1-5, with 7 bases identical to TRBD1. The CDR3 runs to 17 residues. Per the germline V gene, CDR1 is LNHDA and CDR2 is SQIVND (reference sequence). The V gene end was trimmed by 5 bases and the J gene end by 0 bases; junction bases not matched to a gene: 10. The CDR3 spells CASSSQGTAYSNQPQHF. The CDR3 region has the DNA TGTGCCAGTAGTTCACAGGGGACAGCTTATAGCAATCAGCCCCAGCATTTT.

The genes are TRBV12-3 or TRBV12-4 and TRBJ1-2, with D perhaps matching TRBD1 (5 bases). V lost 3 bases, J lost 6 bases, and 11 bases lay in between. The CDR3 covers 13 residues. The CDR3 DNA sequence: TGTGCCAGCAGTTTCGGGACCACGCATGGCTACACCTTC. Its protein is CASSFGTTHGYTF.

This clonotype has at least ten counts. V and J are TRBV27 and TRBJ1-1; D is uncertain. CDR1 is MNHEY, CDR2 SMNVEV, per germline (reference sequence). V shed 5 bases and J shed 13 bases, with 14 bases lying between them. There are 11 residues in the CDR3. The CDR3 sequence: CASSASGKCFF. The CDR3 nucleotides read TGTGCCAGCAGTGCCAGCGGGAAGTGTTTCTTT.

Ten or more counts support this clonotype. This rearrangement joins TRBV24-1 to TRBJ2-5, with TRBD1 matching over 9 bases. The CDR3 is 16 amino acids. The germline V gene encodes CDR1 KGHDR and CDR2 SFDVKD. Losses at the gene ends were 3 bases for V and 4 bases for J; bases not matched to a gene: 8. The DNA of the CDR3 is TGTGCCACCAGTGATCTTACCGGGACAGGGATAGAGACCCAGTACTTC. As protein: CATSDLTGTGIETQYF.

The sample holds many counts of this clonotype. The rearrangement joins TRBV20-1 to TRBJ2-7, with 9 positions matching TRBD2. V shed 6 bases, J shed 2 bases, and the junction held 20 bases outside the gene matches. Germline assignment: CDR1 DFQATT and CDR2 SNEGSKA (reference sequence). The CDR3 is made up of 18 amino acids. CDR3 loop: CSASPVGGGGVGPYEQYF. CDR3 sequence (DNA): TGCAGTGCCTCCCCTGTCGGGGGCGGGGGGGTTGGGCCCTACGAGCAGTACTTC.

The table lists this clonotype with many counts. The V gene is TRBV20-1, the J gene TRBJ2-5; the D gene is possibly TRBD1 (6 bases). The CDR3 is 15 residues long. CDR1 DFQATT and CDR2 SNEGSKA come from the germline V gene (reference sequence). The germline V and J ends were trimmed by 2 bases and 3 bases, with 16 bases remaining between them. For the CDR3, the DNA is TGCAGTGCTAGACTCCCAGGGGCCTACGAAGAGACCCAGTACTTC. As protein: CSARLPGAYEETQYF.

This clonotype was seen repeatedly, ten times or more. The CDR3 bases are TGTGCCAGCAGCCAAGACAGGGGCCACAACTATGGCTACACCTTC. This codes for CASSQDRGHNYGYTF. The rearrangement links TRBV7-2 to TRBJ1-2; TRBD1 matches 8 bases. CDR1 is SGHTA, CDR2 FQGNSA, per germline. The CDR3 is 15 amino acids. V dropped 5 bases and J dropped 2; count of bases not matched to a gene: 7. Variable domain in full (rest from reference TRBV7-2 and TRBJ1-2): GAGVSQSPSNKVTEKGKDVELRCDPISGHTALYWYRQSLGQGLEFLIYFQGNSAPDKSGLPSDRFSAERTGGSVSTLTIQRTQQEDSAVYLCASSQDRGHNYGYTFGSGTRLTVV.

This clonotype has a single count. This may be a read error, as it is one base from a much larger clone. The CDR3 DNA follows: TGCAGTGCCCAGCAGATGAACACTGAAGCTTTCTTT. It yields the protein CSAQQMNTEAFF. This chain uses TRBV20-1 with TRBJ1-1; D remains ambiguous. The ends were cut back, 6 bases at V and 0 bases at J, with 8 bases in the middle. The CDR3 consists of 12 residues. Germline CDR1 DFQATT, CDR2 SNEGSKA (reference sequence).

The chain recombines TRBV28 with TRBJ2-7; 13 bases agree with TRBD2. CDR1 and CDR2 (germline): MDHEN, SYDVKM. Trimming at V came to 2 bases and at J to 2 bases, leaving 6 bases not matched to a gene. CDR3 length: 17 amino acids. DNA of the CDR3: TGTGCCAGCAGTTTAAGGACTAGCGGGGGTACCACCTACGAGCAGTACTTC. Translation: CASSLRTSGGTTYEQYF.

The V and J genes are TRBV28 and TRBJ2-4; D is unresolved. Germline-derived CDR1 and CDR2 are MDHEN and SYDVKM. The CDR3 covers 15 residues. Trimming cost V 7 bases and J 8 bases, with 21 bases left between them. The CDR3 sequence: CASTPASRVGDIQYF. Written as DNA, the CDR3 is TGTGCCAGCACCCCTGCCTCGAGAGTTGGGGACATTCAGTACTTC.

This clonotype was detected ten times or more. V gene TRBV28 combines with J gene TRBJ2-7, with TRBD2 identical over 10 bases. Trimming removed 8 bases from V and 5 bases from J; junction bases left unmatched: 15. Germline V gene lookup returns CDR1 MDHEN and CDR2 SYDVKM. CDR3 length: 16 amino acids. The CDR3 coding sequence is TGTGCCAGCGCGGCTAGCGGGAGCAGGGGCATAAACGAGCAGTACTTC. Amino acids: CASAASGSRGINEQYF.

The chain combines TRBV28 with TRBJ1-2, with 8 bases fitting TRBD1. With V trimmed by 4 bases and J by 8 bases, 12 bases remained unmatched. CDR1 is MDHEN and CDR2 is SYDVKM in the germline V gene. This CDR3 is 15 amino acids long. The chain's CDR3 is CASSSPSGGAEGYTF. In DNA, the CDR3 is TGTGCCAGCAGTTCACCGTCAGGGGGCGCGGAGGGCTACACCTTC.

This clonotype was counted many times. The chain recombines TRBV28 with TRBJ2-7; D tentatively fits TRBD1 or TRBD2 (5 bases each). There are 14 residues in the CDR3. The germline gives CDR1 MDHEN, CDR2 SYDVKM. Trimming removed 5 bases from V and 2 bases from J, with 13 bases in between. The CDR3, as DNA: TGTGCCAGCAGTCAATGGGACGGAGCCTACGAGCAGTACTTC. Translating gives CASSQWDGAYEQYF.

This clonotype has ten or more counts. The gene calls are TRBV14 and TRBJ2-5; no reliable D call. The CDR3 runs 14 residues. Between the trimmed V and J ends, which lost 4 bases and 2 bases, there was a span of 11 bases. Germline V CDR1 and CDR2: SGHDN, FVKESK. The CDR3 sequence: CASSRLGNQETQYF. The CDR3 DNA follows: TGTGCCAGCAGCCGTCTCGGTAATCAAGAGACCCAGTACTTC.

This clonotype was counted at least ten times. V and J are TRBV7-9 and TRBJ1-2; TRBD1 matches at 7 bases. The ends lost 5 bases at V and 6 bases at J; junction bases unmatched: 9. CDR3 length: 14 amino acids. Germline V gives CDR1 SEHNR, CDR2 FQNEAQ (reference sequence). The DNA of the CDR3 is TGTGCCAGCAGCCTGGCCGGGACAGTAGATGGCTACACCTTC. Its translation is CASSLAGTVDGYTF.

In its sample, this clonotype was seen a few times. V usage is TRBV6-1 and J usage is TRBJ1-1; D is perhaps TRBD1 (5 bases). The germline V gene has CDR1 MNHNS and CDR2 SASEGT. CDR3 size: 12 residues. V shed 6 bases and J shed 4 bases, with 9 bases lying between them. CDR3 protein: CASSRGVTEAFF. The DNA of the CDR3 is TGTGCCAGCAGCCGGGGGGTCACTGAAGCTTTCTTT.